Described below is a single T cell receptor beta chain sequence and its context. Its antigen is currently unknown. This entry comes from a study of tumor-infiltrating lymphocytes in localized non-small cell lung cancer. Overall study: Several tumor histologies, both smoking statuses, and some post-neoadjuvant chemotherapy samples were included. Study results and limitations: IM1 and IM2 tumors showed no difference in T-cell fraction. Recurrence-free survival showed no association with tumor T-cell fraction. Technical variation could not be separated from intratumor heterogeneity here.

Germline CDR1 and CDR2: KGHSH and LQKENI. Germline trimming cut 3 bases from V and 4 bases from J; bases unmatched to any gene: 8. The CDR3 runs to 16 residues. Some clones are missing from TCRdb's copy, which holds only in-frame ones; the method was immunoSEQ multiplex PCR. The repertoire has fewer than 20,000 clones, about three quarters of them found once; the top ten carry 4% to 5%. This clonotype was obtained from a human donor with non-small cell lung cancer. Sequencing used lung tumor tissue. The chain couples TRBV18 to TRBJ2-2; 7 positions agree with TRBD1. The CDR3 loop is CASSPRDSWGTGELFF. Written as DNA, the CDR3 is TGTGCCAGCTCACCGAGGGACAGCTGGGGCACCGGGGAGCTGTTTTTT.